The T cell receptor beta chain described here comes from a study of CD8 T cells in Susac syndrome. With respect to this clonotype: Its antigen is undetermined.

TCR beta was sequenced from blood CD8+ and CD4+ T cells. Negative isolation was used for CD8+ and CD4+ T cells and FACS enrichment for TEMRA cells. Study-wide results and caveats: The study recognized that its TCR sequencing and HLA analysis covered a relatively small number of individuals.

It was with random hexamers that roughly 0.5 to 1 ug RNA was reverse transcribed. Amplification of TCR beta CDR3 across 54 Vbeta and 13 Jbeta was performed with immunoSEQ multiplex PCR. Each CDR3 protein gets one entry after TCRdb re-called the immunoSEQ multiplex PCR reads with MiXCR. The sample carries 200,000 to 250,000 distinct CDR3 sequences, approximately 95% recorded once. Germline CDR1 SGHTS, CDR2 YDEGEE. Trimming shortened V by 1 base and J by 3 bases, and 13 bases separated the two germline ends. The CDR3 extends over 15 amino acids. V and J are TRBV5-8 and TRBJ1-1; perhaps TRBD1 as D (5 bases). The sequence was obtained from a human donor with multiple sclerosis. Sequencing used CD4+ T cells from PBMCs. CDR3 nucleotides: TGTGCCAGCAGCTTGTATCTGGGGACCGACACTGAAGCTTTCTTT. This codes for CASSLYLGTDTEAFF.